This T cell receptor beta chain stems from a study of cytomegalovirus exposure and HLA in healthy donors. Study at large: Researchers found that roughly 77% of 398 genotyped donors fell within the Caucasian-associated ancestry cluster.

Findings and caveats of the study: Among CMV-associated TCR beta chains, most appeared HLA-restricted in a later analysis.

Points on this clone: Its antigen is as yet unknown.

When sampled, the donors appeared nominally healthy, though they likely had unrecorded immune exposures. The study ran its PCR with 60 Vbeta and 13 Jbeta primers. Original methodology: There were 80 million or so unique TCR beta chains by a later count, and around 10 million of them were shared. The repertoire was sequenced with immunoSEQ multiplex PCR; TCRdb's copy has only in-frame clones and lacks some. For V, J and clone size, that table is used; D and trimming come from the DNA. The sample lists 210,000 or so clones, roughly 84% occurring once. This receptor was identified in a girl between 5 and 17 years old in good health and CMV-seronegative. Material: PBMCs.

The CDR3 nucleotides are TGTGCCAGCAACAGAGAATCGAGTGATGAGACCCAGTACTTC. Protein sequence: CASNRESSDETQYF. The chain links TRBV28 to TRBJ2-5; D gene ambiguous. The CDR3 runs to 14 residues. Germline CDR1 and CDR2: MDHEN and SYDVKM. Trimming took 7 bases from V and 5 from J, leaving 17 bases between them.